The sequence of this TCR beta chain was determined in a study of T cell repertoires in cytomegalovirus infection. Trimming cost V 1 base and J 6 bases, with 10 bases left between them. The CDR3 is 13 residues long. Germline CDR1 reads SEHNR; CDR2 reads FQNEAQ (reference sequence). This clonotype was seen at least ten times. TCRdb passed the reads through MiXCR, listing each CDR3 protein once. The profile shows 480,000 or so distinct CDR3 sequences, roughly 10% of them singletons. V is TRBV7-9 and J is TRBJ2-7; D not resolved. This TCR derives from a human donor in good health (CMV status not recorded). Some clones in this sample may be carry-over from other donors' samples. Sequencing was carried out using PBMCs. This CDR3 is CASSLEVVPEQYF. For the CDR3, the DNA is TGTGCCAGCAGCTTAGAAGTAGTTCCCGAGCAGTACTTC.